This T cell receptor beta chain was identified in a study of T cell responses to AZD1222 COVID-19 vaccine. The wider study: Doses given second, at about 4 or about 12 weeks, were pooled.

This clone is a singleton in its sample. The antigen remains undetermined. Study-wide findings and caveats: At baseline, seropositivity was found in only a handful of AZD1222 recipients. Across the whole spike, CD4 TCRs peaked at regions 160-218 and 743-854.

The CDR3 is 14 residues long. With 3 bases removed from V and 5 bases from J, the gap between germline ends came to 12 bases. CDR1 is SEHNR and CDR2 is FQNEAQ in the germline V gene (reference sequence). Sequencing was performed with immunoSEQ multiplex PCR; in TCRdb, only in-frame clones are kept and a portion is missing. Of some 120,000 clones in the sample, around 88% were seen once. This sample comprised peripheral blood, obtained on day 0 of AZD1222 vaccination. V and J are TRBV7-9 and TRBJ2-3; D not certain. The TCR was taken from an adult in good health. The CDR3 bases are TGTGCCAGCAGCTTGATAGGGTTTGGAGATACGCAGTATTTT. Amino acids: CASSLIGFGDTQYF.